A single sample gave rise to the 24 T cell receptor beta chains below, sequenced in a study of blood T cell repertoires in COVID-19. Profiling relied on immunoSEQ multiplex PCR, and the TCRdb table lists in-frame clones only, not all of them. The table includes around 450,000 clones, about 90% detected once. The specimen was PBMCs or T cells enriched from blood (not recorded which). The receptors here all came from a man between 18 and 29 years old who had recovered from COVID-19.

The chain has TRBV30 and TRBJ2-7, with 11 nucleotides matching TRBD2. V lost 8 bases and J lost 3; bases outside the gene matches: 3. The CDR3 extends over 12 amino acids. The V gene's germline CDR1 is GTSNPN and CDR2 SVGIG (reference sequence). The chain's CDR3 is CAHTSGSYEQYF. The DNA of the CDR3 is TGTGCCCACACTAGCGGGAGCTACGAGCAGTACTTC. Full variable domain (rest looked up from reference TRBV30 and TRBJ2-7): SQTIHQWPATLVQPVGSPLSLECTVEGTSNPNLYWYRQAAGRGLQLLFYSVGIGQISSEVPQNLSASRPQDRQFILSSKKLLLSDSGFYLCAHTSGSYEQYFGPGTRLTVT.

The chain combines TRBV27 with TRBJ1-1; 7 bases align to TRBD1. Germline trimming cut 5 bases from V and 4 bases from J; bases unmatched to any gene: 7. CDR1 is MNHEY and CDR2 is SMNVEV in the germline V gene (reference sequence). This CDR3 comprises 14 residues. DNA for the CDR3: TGTGCCAGCAGTACGACAGGGATGGCCACTGAAGCTTTCTTT. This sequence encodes CASSTTGMATEAFF.

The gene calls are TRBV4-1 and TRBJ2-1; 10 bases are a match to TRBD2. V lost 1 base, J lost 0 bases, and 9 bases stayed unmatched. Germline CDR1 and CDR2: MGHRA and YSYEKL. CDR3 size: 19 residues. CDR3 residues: CASSQAAVAGGSSYNEQFF. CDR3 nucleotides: TGCGCCAGCAGCCAAGCGGCGGTAGCGGGAGGTAGCTCCTACAATGAGCAGTTCTTC.

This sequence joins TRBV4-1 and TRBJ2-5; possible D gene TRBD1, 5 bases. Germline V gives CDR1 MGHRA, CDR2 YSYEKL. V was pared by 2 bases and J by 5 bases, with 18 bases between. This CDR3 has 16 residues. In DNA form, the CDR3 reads TGCGCCAGCAGCCAACCCCCGGCAGGGAAGTTCGAGACCCAGTACTTC. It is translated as CASSQPPAGKFETQYF.

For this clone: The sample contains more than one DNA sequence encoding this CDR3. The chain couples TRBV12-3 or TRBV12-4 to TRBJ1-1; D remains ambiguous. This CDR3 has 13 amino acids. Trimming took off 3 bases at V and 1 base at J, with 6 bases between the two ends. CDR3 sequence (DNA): TGTGCCAGCAGTTTTGCAGGGAACACTGAAGCTTTCTTT. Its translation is CASSFAGNTEAFF.

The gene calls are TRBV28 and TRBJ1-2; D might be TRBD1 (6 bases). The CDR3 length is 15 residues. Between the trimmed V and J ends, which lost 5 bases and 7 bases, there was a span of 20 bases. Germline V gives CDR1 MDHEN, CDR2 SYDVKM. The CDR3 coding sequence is TGTGCCAGCAGTCGAGTACAGGGTACCCGTCCTGGCTACACCTTC. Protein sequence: CASSRVQGTRPGYTF.

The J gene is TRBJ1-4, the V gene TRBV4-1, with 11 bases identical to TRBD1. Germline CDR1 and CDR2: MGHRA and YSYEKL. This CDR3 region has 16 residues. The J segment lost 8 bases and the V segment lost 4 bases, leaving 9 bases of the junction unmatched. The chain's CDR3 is CASSRTPGQGDEKLFF. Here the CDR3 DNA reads TGCGCCAGCAGCCGAACACCGGGACAGGGGGACGAAAAACTGTTTTTT.

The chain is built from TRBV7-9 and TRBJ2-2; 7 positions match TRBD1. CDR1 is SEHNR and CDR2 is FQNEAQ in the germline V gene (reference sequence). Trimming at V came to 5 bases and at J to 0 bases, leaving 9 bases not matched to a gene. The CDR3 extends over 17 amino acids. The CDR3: CASSGPGGPSNTGELFF. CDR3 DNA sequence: TGTGCCAGCAGCGGACCAGGGGGACCATCGAACACCGGGGAGCTGTTTTTT. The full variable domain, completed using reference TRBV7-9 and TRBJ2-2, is DTGVSQNPRHKITKRGQNVTFRCDPISEHNRLYWYRQTLGQGPEFLTYFQNEAQLEKSRLLSDRFSAERPKGSFSTLEIQRTEQGDSAMYLCASSGPGGPSNTGELFFGEGSRLTVL.

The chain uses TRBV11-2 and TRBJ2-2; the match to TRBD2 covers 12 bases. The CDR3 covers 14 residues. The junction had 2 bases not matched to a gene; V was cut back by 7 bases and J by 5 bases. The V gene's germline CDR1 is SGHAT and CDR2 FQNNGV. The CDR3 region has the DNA TGTGCCAGCACCCTAGCGGGGGGGACCGGGGAGCTGTTTTTT. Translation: CASTLAGGTGELFF.

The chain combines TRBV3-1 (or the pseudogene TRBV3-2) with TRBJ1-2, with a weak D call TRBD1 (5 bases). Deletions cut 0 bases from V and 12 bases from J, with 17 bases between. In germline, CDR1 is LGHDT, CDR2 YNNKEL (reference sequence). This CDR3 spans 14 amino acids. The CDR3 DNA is TGTGCCAGCAGCCAAGATTTCGCGACAGCCTTTAACACCTTC. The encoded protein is CASSQDFATAFNTF.

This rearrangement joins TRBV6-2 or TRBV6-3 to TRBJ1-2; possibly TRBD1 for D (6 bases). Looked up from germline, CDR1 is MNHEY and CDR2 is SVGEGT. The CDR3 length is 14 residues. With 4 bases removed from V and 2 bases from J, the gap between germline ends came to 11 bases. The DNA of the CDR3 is TGTGCCAGCAGTTTAGAACAGGGCAACTATGGCTACACCTTC. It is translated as CASSLEQGNYGYTF.

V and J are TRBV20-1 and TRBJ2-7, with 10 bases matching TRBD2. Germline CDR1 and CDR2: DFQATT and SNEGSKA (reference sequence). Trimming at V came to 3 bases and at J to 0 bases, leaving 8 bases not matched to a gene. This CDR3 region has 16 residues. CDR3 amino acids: CSASGSGRSSSYEQYF. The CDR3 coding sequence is TGCAGTGCTAGTGGTAGCGGGAGGTCTAGCTCCTACGAGCAGTACTTC.

CDR3 amino acids: CASSFGTSGRHTDTQYF. CDR3 nucleotide sequence: TGTGCCAGCAGTTTCGGCACTAGCGGGAGGCACACAGATACGCAGTATTTT. V and J are TRBV27 and TRBJ2-3; 12 bases match TRBD2. Germline values: CDR1 MNHEY, CDR2 SMNVEV (reference sequence). With V trimmed by 3 bases and J by 2 bases, 6 bases remained unmatched. This CDR3 region has 17 residues.

CDR3 in amino acids: CASRDSGFYEQYF. The DNA for the CDR3 is TGTGCCAGCAGGGACAGCGGTTTCTACGAGCAGTACTTC. This sequence joins TRBV28 and TRBJ2-7, with D possibly TRBD1 on 6 matching bases. Germline loops: CDR1 MDHEN, CDR2 SYDVKM. CDR3 size: 13 residues. The ends were cut back, 6 bases at V and 3 bases at J, with 12 bases in the middle.

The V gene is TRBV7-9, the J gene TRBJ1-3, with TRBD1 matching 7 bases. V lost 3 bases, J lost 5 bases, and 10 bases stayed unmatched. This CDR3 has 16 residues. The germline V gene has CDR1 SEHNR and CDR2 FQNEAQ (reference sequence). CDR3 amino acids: CASSFAGGPRRNTIYF. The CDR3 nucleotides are TGTGCCAGCAGCTTCGCAGGGGGTCCCAGAAGAAACACCATATATTTT. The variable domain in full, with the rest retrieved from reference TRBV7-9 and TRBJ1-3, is DTGVSQNPRHKITKRGQNVTFRCDPISEHNRLYWYRQTLGQGPEFLTYFQNEAQLEKSRLLSDRFSAERPKGSFSTLEIQRTEQGDSAMYLCASSFAGGPRRNTIYFGEGSWLTVV.

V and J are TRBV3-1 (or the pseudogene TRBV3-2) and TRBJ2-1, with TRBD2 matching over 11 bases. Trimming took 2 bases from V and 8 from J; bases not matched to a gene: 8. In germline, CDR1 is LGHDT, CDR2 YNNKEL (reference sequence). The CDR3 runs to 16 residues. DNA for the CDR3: TGTGCCAGCAGCCAAAGAATACTAGCGGGAGCCGATGAGCAGTTCTTC. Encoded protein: CASSQRILAGADEQFF.

The CDR3: CASTSAGQLSSGANVLTF. The CDR3 DNA sequence: TGTGCCAGTACGTCGGCAGGACAGCTCTCCTCTGGGGCCAACGTCCTGACTTTC. The chain is built from TRBV19 and TRBJ2-6, with D perhaps TRBD1 (6 bases). The germline V gene has CDR1 LNHDA and CDR2 SQIVND (reference sequence). CDR3 size: 18 residues. Trimming removed 7 bases at V and 0 bases at J, with 19 bases between.

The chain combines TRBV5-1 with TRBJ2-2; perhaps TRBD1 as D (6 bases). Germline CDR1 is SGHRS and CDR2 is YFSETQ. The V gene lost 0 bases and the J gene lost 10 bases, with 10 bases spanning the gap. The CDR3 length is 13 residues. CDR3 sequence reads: CASSLADRSELFF. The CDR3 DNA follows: TGCGCCAGCAGCTTGGCCGACAGGTCGGAGCTGTTTTTT.

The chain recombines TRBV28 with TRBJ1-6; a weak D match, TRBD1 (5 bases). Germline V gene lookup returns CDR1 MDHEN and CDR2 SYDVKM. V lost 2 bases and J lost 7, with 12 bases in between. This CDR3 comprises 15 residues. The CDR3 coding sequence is TGTGCCAGCAGTTTAACTCCCAGGGTCAATTCACCCCTCCACTTT. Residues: CASSLTPRVNSPLHF.

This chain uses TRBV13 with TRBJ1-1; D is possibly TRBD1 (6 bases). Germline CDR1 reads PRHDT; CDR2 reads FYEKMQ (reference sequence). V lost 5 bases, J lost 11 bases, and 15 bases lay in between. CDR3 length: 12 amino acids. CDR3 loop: CASSLTGSGAFF. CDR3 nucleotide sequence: TGTGCCAGCAGCCTTACAGGGTCTGGGGCTTTCTTT.

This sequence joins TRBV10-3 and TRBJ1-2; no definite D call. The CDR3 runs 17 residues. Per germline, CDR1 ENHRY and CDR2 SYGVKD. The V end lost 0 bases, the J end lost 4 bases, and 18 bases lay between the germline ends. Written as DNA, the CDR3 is TGTGCCATCAGTGAGTCGAGTCCGGGTTTTGGTCTCTATGGCTACACCTTC. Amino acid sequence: CAISESSPGFGLYGYTF.

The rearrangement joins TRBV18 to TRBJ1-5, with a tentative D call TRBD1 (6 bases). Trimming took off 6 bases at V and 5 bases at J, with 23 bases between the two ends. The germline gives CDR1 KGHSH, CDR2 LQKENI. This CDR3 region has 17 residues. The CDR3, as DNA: TGTGCCAGCTCCCAGAGGGCGAAGATACAGGGTGATCAGCCCCAGCATTTT. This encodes CASSQRAKIQGDQPQHF.

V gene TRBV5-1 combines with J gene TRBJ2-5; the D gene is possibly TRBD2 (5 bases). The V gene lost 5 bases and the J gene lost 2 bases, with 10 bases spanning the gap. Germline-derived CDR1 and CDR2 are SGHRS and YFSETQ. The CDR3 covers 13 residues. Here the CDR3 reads CASRAESQETQYF. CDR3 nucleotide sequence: TGCGCCAGCAGAGCGGAGTCACAAGAGACCCAGTACTTC.

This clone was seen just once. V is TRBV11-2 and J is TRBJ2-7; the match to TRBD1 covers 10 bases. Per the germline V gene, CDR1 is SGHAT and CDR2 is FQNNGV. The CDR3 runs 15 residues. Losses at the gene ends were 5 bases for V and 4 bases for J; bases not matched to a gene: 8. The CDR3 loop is CASSPGTGAGYEQYF. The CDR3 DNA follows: TGTGCCAGCAGCCCCGGGACAGGGGCAGGGTACGAGCAGTACTTC.